This T cell receptor (beta chain) was sequenced in a study of blood T cell repertoires in COVID-19. For the study at large: The United States, Italy and Spain provided the acute and convalescent COVID-19 samples.

In Seattle, patients joined the study during active infection and were tracked longitudinally. In the original processing: The assay estimated nucleated cells by amplifying reference gene primers. TCRdb keeps only in-frame clones here, not all; method: immunoSEQ multiplex PCR. V and J calls and clone size come straight from that table; D and trimming were deduced from the DNA. This sample has around 260,000 clones; over 80% occur once, and the top ten carry roughly 10%. Trimming took off 0 bases at V and 9 bases at J, with 13 bases between the two ends. The CDR3 is made up of 15 amino acids. Germline V gives CDR1 SGHRS, CDR2 YFSETQ.

This sequence was found in a woman aged 70 to 79 with COVID-19, enrolled during active disease. The chain has TRBV5-1 and TRBJ1-6; D unresolved. The sample comprised peripheral blood. The CDR3 nucleotides are TGCGCCAGCAGCTTGGGGGTGAGGATGGGTTCACCCCTCCACTTT. Protein: CASSLGVRMGSPLHF.